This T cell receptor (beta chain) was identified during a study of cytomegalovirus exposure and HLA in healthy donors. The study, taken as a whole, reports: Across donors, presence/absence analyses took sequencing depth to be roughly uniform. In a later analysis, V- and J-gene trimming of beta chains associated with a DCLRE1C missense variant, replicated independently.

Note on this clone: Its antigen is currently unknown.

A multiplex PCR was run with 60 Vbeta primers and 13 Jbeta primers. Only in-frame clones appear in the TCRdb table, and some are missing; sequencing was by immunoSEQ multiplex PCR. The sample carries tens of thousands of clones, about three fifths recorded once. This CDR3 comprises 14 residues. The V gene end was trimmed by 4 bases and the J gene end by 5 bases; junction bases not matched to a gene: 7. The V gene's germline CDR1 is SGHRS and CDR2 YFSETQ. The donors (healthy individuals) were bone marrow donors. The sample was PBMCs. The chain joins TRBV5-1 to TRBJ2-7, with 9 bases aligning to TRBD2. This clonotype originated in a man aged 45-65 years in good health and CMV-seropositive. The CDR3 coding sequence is TGCGCCAGCAGCGGTAGCGGGAGCGGCGACGAGCAGTACTTC. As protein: CASSGSGSGDEQYF. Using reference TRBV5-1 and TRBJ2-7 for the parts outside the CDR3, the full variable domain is KAGVTQTPRYLIKTRGQQVTLSCSPISGHRSVSWYQQTPGQGLQFLFEYFSETQRNKGNFPGRFSGRQFSNSRSEMNVSTLELGDSALYLCASSGSGSGDEQYFGPGTRLTVT.